Detailed here is one T cell receptor beta chain. Its matching antigen is unknown. RNA transcripts provided the source from which TCR beta CDR3 regions were amplified. A first-round RT-PCR of the TCR CDR3 used the HTBI primer set. TCRdb re-analysed the multiplex PCR reads in MiXCR, keeping a single row per CDR3 protein. The sample contains under 800,000 distinct CDR3 sequences, 12% to 15% of which appear only once. V was shortened by 6 bases and J by 2 bases, with 20 bases between the two germline ends. Germline CDR1 reads LNHDA; CDR2 reads SQIVND (reference sequence). CDR3 length equals 17 residues. The data originate from a study of T cells in Graves' hyperthyroidism and ophthalmopathy. Study-wide findings and caveats: Most expanded thyroid clonotypes above 0.001 also appeared in blood.

Diagnosing involved the use of clinical symptoms, serum thyroxine and TRAb, thyroid ultrasound and orbital computed tomography. The source is a woman aged 18-35 years with Graves' hyperthyroidism. Sample: blood. The chain recombines TRBV19 with TRBJ1-5; maybe TRBD1 (6 bases). DNA of the CDR3: TGTGCCAGTAGCACTGAGGCAGGGGTTTGGCGCAATCAGCCCCAGCATTTT. It yields the protein CASSTEAGVWRNQPQHF.